The present entry profiles one TCR beta chain with its context. What antigen it recognizes has not been identified. Per-nucleotide qualities are absent, and no much larger clonotype sits a single base away. This sample stems from a study of identical twins (dated by TCRdb to 2016 to 2017). Describing the broader study: TCR alpha and beta repertoires from monozygotic twins, unrelated adults of various ages and cord blood were deep-sequenced to test whether fetal clonotypes persist. Replicate twin experiments were performed at different times using different library preparation protocols to rule out contamination.

Every donor was a healthy Caucasian. Three pairs of female monozygotic twins, all aged roughly 18 to 29 years, made up the twin cohort. Positive isolation kits from Invitrogen were used to isolate the CD4+ and CD8+ T cell populations. V is cut back by 7 bases and J by 3 bases, with 8 bases in the junction unmatched. CDR1 and CDR2 (MRHNA, SNTAGT) derive from the germline V gene. From its cysteine to its phenylalanine, the CDR3 spans 15 amino acids. Just CDR3 DNA is preserved here, 45 bases in frame from base 1. What the research found in general, with its limitations: Conclusions relied on cross-sectional statistical analysis, since the same donors could not be followed over many years. Excess twin sharing in beta out-of-frame sequences was weaker because fewer shared sequences lowered the signal-to-noise ratio. Compared with coincidental sharing between unrelated individuals, an excess of low generation-probability sequences was observed among out-of-frame TCR alpha sequences shared between twins. Invariant T cells such as MAIT and iNKT could partly confound zero-insertion analyses, though diverse VJ usage argued against this for most clonotypes. Out-of-frame TCR alpha sharing in monozygotic twins was systematically underestimated by recombination models, whereas sharing between unrelated individuals was in agreement with the recombination models. Abundant cord blood beta clonotypes carried fewer insertions; young adult naive repertoires showed a weaker similar trend, while memory repertoires showed none.

The library came from 5' RACE. TCRdb names Illumina HiSeq 2000 as the instrument used. A universal primer binding site was introduced by template switching, and a unique molecular identifier was present in the final cDNA, enabling accurate counting of TCR cDNA molecules. Specific primers in the conserved constant-segment region were used to synthesize first-strand cDNA for TCR alpha and beta chains. To control for contamination, every cDNA library was double barcoded, receiving both a SMART-Mk sample barcode and Illumina barcodes. TruSeq adapter sequences, together with Illumina sample barcodes, were added in two successive PCR steps. TCR alpha and beta cDNA libraries were sequenced on the Illumina HiSeq platform with custom primers. The original methods were these. MiGEC was used to process raw reads and extract unique molecular identifiers, and MiXCR was used to find CDR3 positions. For each individual, recombination models were inferred using an EM algorithm with the repgenHMM and IGoR tools. Shared clonotype analysis was performed with the tcR package in R, normalizing sharing by the product of cloneset sizes. To study raw recombination without the effects of thymic and clonal selection, out-of-frame nonproductive sequences were analyzed. Using fastp at Q25 and MiXCR, TCRdb reprocessed the public reads and kept productive beta chains. Each record represents a unique CDR3 protein, reported with the most common genes and DNA among its rows. The V and J calls come from TCRdb's annotation, not from the publication. A total of 300,000 to 400,000 distinct CDR3 sequences appear in this sample, roughly an eighth of them only once. Clones ranked in the top ten supply around 7.8% of the sample.

Another study also made use of these data, one on yellow fever vaccine responses in identical twins. As noted in the second study: According to the authors, in identical twins the way T cells responded to vaccination appeared partly convergent and partly personalized. In the study, vaccine-responding T cell clones were precisely tracked in identical twins.

The chain was built from TRBV6-4 and TRBJ2-3; 9 bases in the middle match TRBD2. The material sequenced was CD8+ T cells sorted from blood. The clonotype originates from a woman in her late teens or twenties in good health. The DNA sequence is given as TGTGCCAGCAAAGAAGGCGGGAGGGTGACAGATACGCAGTATTTT. The translation is CASKEGGRVTDTQYF.